The entry below gives a single T cell receptor (beta chain) sequence along with its context. Its antigen is as yet unknown. This record comes from a study of T cells in pancreatic ductal adenocarcinoma. Study results and limitations: Compared with tumor, blood showed more total productive templates and 7 to 9.5-fold more clonotypes. The resected cohort was biased toward the minority with early-stage disease. Mean clonality was about 0.12 in tumors and roughly 0.07 in blood, not significantly different. Tumor-versus-blood clonality comparisons may be biased toward lower tumor diversity.

Selected pancreatic ductal adenocarcinoma patients had undergone surgery without neoadjuvant therapy. The CDR3 totals 17 residues. V was clipped by 5 bases and J by 0 bases, with 14 bases between them. The germline gives CDR1 LNHDA, CDR2 SQIVND (reference sequence). Clones were sequenced by immunoSEQ multiplex PCR, and TCRdb holds only the in-frame ones, with some missing. The table lists 31,000 or so clones, 85% to 95% of them singletons, with over 2% in the top ten. The sequence derives from a human donor with pancreatic ductal adenocarcinoma. Specimen: PBMCs. The chain has TRBV19 and TRBJ2-6, with D perhaps TRBD1 or TRBD2 (7 bases each). Here the CDR3 reads CASSPRGEGSGANVLTF. In nucleotides, the CDR3 is TGTGCCAGTAGTCCCAGGGGGGAGGGCTCTGGGGCCAACGTCCTGACTTTC.